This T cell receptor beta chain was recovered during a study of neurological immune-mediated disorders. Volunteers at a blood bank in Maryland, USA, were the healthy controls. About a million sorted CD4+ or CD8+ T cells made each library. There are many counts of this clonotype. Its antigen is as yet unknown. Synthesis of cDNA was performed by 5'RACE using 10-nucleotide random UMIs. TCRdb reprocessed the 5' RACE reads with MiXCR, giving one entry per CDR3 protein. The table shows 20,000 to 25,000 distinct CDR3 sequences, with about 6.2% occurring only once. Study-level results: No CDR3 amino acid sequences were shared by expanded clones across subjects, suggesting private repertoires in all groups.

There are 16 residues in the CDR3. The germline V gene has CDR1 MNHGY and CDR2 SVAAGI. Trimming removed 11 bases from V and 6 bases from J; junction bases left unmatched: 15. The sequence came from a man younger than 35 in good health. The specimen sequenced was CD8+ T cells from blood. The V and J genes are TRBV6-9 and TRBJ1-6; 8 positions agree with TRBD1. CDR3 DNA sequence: TGTGCCGGGCACGATAGACAGGGGCGTTGTAATTCACCCCTCCACTTT. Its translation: CAGHDRQGRCNSPLHF.